The rows below give T cell receptor beta chains drawn from one sample of a study of blood T cells in healthy people across ages. TCRdb independently ran MiXCR on the 5' RACE reads; one entry per CDR3 protein. The sample includes around 670,000 distinct CDR3 sequences, about 30% of them seen just once. The sample was blood. Receptor source: a woman aged 80 or older in good health. CDR3s include the opening cysteine and the closing phenylalanine or tryptophan. The D gene is left open where the match is weak. Expanded clones get a size class; other rows say once, few or many, or leave the size out.

d_gene: TRBD2
v_gene: TRBV4-2
abundance: -
j_gene: TRBJ2-1
CDR3nt: TGTGCCAGCAGCCAAGATAGGGGGACTAGCAATGAGCAGTTCTTC
CDR3aa: CASSQDRGTSNEQFF

d_gene: -
v_gene: TRBV27
abundance: -
j_gene: TRBJ2-7
CDR3nt: TGTGCCAGCACGGCGTCCGGGTTCCGGGGGAGCAATGAGCAGTACTTC
CDR3aa: CASTASGFRGSNEQYF

d_gene: -
v_gene: TRBV12-3/TRBV12-4
abundance: -
j_gene: TRBJ1-2
CDR3nt: TGTGCCAGCAGTTTACGTGGCGGCTATGGCTACACCTTC
CDR3aa: CASSLRGGYGYTF

d_gene: -
v_gene: TRBV6-6
abundance: many
j_gene: TRBJ2-3
CDR3nt: TGTGCCAGCAGGGGGACAGATACGCAGTATTTT
CDR3aa: CASRGTDTQYF

d_gene: -
v_gene: TRBV7-9
abundance: -
j_gene: TRBJ1-1
CDR3nt: TGTGCCAGCAGCCCACATAACGGAAGGGGAACTGAAGCTTTCTTT
CDR3aa: CASSPHNGRGTEAFF

d_gene: -
v_gene: TRBV28
abundance: -
j_gene: TRBJ2-3
CDR3nt: TGTGCCAGCAGTTTAACAGGAACAGATACGCTGTATTTT
CDR3aa: CASSLTGTDTLYF

d_gene: -
v_gene: TRBV6-6
abundance: -
j_gene: TRBJ1-1
CDR3nt: TGTGCCAGCAATGGGGGGGGTAACACTGAAGCTTTCTTT
CDR3aa: CASNGGGNTEAFF

d_gene: -
v_gene: TRBV24-1
abundance: -
j_gene: TRBJ2-7
CDR3nt: TGTGCCACCAGTGATTTGCGTTGTTGGGGTTCGTACGAGCAGTACTTC
CDR3aa: CATSDLRCWGSYEQYF

d_gene: -
v_gene: TRBV7-9
abundance: -
j_gene: TRBJ2-4
CDR3nt: TGTGCCAGCAGCTTAAGTGCCCAAGGCATTCAGTACTTC
CDR3aa: CASSLSAQGIQYF

d_gene: TRBD1
v_gene: TRBV6-1
abundance: few
j_gene: TRBJ1-6
CDR3nt: TGTACCAGCACCACCTCTACCGACAGGGCGTCCTATAATTCACCCCTCCACTTT
CDR3aa: CTSTTSTDRASYNSPLHF

d_gene: -
v_gene: TRBV12-5
abundance: many
j_gene: TRBJ2-1
CDR3nt: TGTGCTAGTGGTTTGTCAGGGGGGGGCCCCTACAATGAGCAGTTCTTC
CDR3aa: CASGLSGGGPYNEQFF

d_gene: -
v_gene: TRBV6-2/TRBV6-3
abundance: few
j_gene: TRBJ1-1
CDR3nt: TGTGCCAGCAGTTACGGGGCAACCCTGGACATGAACACTGAAGCTTTCTTT
CDR3aa: CASSYGATLDMNTEAFF

d_gene: -
v_gene: TRBV7-9
abundance: many
j_gene: TRBJ1-4
CDR3nt: TGTGCCAGCAGCTCCCAAAGTGGGGCAACTAATGAAAAACTGTTTTTT
CDR3aa: CASSSQSGATNEKLFF

d_gene: -
v_gene: TRBV5-1
abundance: -
j_gene: TRBJ2-3
CDR3nt: TGCGCCAGCAGCTTGGCGAAGGGGCAGGCAGATACGCAGTATTTT
CDR3aa: CASSLAKGQADTQYF

d_gene: -
v_gene: TRBV11-2
abundance: many
j_gene: TRBJ2-7
CDR3nt: TGTGCCAGCAGCTTAGCGGTAGGGACCTACGAGCAGTACTTC
CDR3aa: CASSLAVGTYEQYF

d_gene: -
v_gene: TRBV7-2
abundance: -
j_gene: TRBJ2-3
CDR3nt: TGTGCCAGCAGCTTTGGGTGCGGCACGCAGTATTTT
CDR3aa: CASSFGCGTQYF

d_gene: -
v_gene: TRBV6-1
abundance: -
j_gene: TRBJ1-1
CDR3nt: TGTGCCAGCAGTGAAGGTGTGGGGGCCATAGGCACTGAAGCTTTCTTT
CDR3aa: CASSEGVGAIGTEAFF

d_gene: TRBD2
v_gene: TRBV20-1
abundance: many
j_gene: TRBJ2-3
CDR3nt: TGCAGTGCGTGGGGACTAGCGGGGGGACATACGCAGTATTTT
CDR3aa: CSAWGLAGGHTQYF

d_gene: -
v_gene: TRBV29-1
abundance: many
j_gene: TRBJ2-2
CDR3nt: TGCAGCGTTGAACGACCGCCGAACACCGGGGAGCTGTTTTTT
CDR3aa: CSVERPPNTGELFF

d_gene: -
v_gene: TRBV5-1
abundance: few
j_gene: TRBJ2-2
CDR3nt: TGCGCCAGCCAATCTAACGCGAACACCGGGGAGCTGTTTTTT
CDR3aa: CASQSNANTGELFF

d_gene: -
v_gene: TRBV3-1
abundance: -
j_gene: TRBJ1-5
CDR3nt: TGTGCCAGCAGCCAAGGGCAGAGGAAGAATCAGCCCCAGCATTTT
CDR3aa: CASSQGQRKNQPQHF

d_gene: -
v_gene: TRBV29-1
abundance: -
j_gene: TRBJ1-1
CDR3nt: TGCAGCGGCCAGGGGTACACTGAAGCTTTCTTT
CDR3aa: CSGQGYTEAFF

d_gene: -
v_gene: TRBV25-1
abundance: -
j_gene: TRBJ1-6
CDR3nt: TGTGCCAACAGTGCTGTCGCGCGGGGGAGATCCTATAATTCACCCCTCCACTTT
CDR3aa: CANSAVARGRSYNSPLHF

d_gene: TRBD1
v_gene: TRBV7-2
abundance: many
j_gene: TRBJ1-6
CDR3nt: TGTGCCAGCAGCCATACAGGGGTCAATTCACCCCTCCACTTT
CDR3aa: CASSHTGVNSPLHF

d_gene: -
v_gene: TRBV4-2
abundance: many
j_gene: TRBJ2-1
CDR3nt: TGTGCCAGCAGCCAAGATGTCGCCGGGACTTTTAATTACAATGAGCAGTTCTTC
CDR3aa: CASSQDVAGTFNYNEQFF

d_gene: -
v_gene: TRBV28
abundance: many
j_gene: TRBJ2-7
CDR3nt: TGTGCCAGCAGTTCCCCGCTAGGGCCCAGCGCCTACGAGCAGTACTTC
CDR3aa: CASSSPLGPSAYEQYF

d_gene: TRBD2
v_gene: TRBV7-8
abundance: many
j_gene: TRBJ2-5
CDR3nt: TGTGCCAGCAGCTTAGTGGTGGGACTAGCGGTATCTCAAGAGACCCAGTACTTC
CDR3aa: CASSLVVGLAVSQETQYF

d_gene: -
v_gene: TRBV9
abundance: many
j_gene: TRBJ1-2
CDR3nt: TGTGCCAGCAGCGTAGTGTCAGGGGAACGTGGCTACACCTTC
CDR3aa: CASSVVSGERGYTF

d_gene: -
v_gene: TRBV21-1
abundance: many
j_gene: TRBJ2-3
CDR3nt: TGTGCCAGCAGCAAATCTCGGGGGGGCACAGATACGCAGTATTTT
CDR3aa: CASSKSRGGTDTQYF

d_gene: TRBD2
v_gene: TRBV28
abundance: many
j_gene: TRBJ2-7
CDR3nt: TGTGCCAGCAGACCGGGACTAGCGGGGGTCTACGAGCAGTACTTC
CDR3aa: CASRPGLAGVYEQYF

d_gene: -
v_gene: TRBV5-5
abundance: many
j_gene: TRBJ1-5
CDR3nt: TGTGCCAGTGCGCCATATCCCCGGAATCAGCCCCAGCATTTT
CDR3aa: CASAPYPRNQPQHF

d_gene: -
v_gene: TRBV7-2
abundance: many
j_gene: TRBJ2-1
CDR3nt: TGTGCCAGCAGCTTCAGCGGGCGCCCTGACAATGAGCAGTTCTTC
CDR3aa: CASSFSGRPDNEQFF

d_gene: TRBD1
v_gene: TRBV2
abundance: many
j_gene: TRBJ2-7
CDR3nt: TGTGCCAGCATATCAGGGGGCAGCTCCTACGAGCAGTACTTC
CDR3aa: CASISGGSSYEQYF

d_gene: -
v_gene: TRBV6-2/TRBV6-3
abundance: -
j_gene: TRBJ1-2
CDR3nt: TGTGCGATCAGGGGCAACTATGGCTACACCTTC
CDR3aa: CAIRGNYGYTF

d_gene: -
v_gene: TRBV28
abundance: many
j_gene: TRBJ2-7
CDR3nt: TGTGCCAGCAGGCTACCTACCTCCTACGAGCAGTACTTC
CDR3aa: CASRLPTSYEQYF

d_gene: -
v_gene: TRBV4-1
abundance: -
j_gene: TRBJ2-1
CDR3nt: TGCGCCAGCAGGGTGAGAGAGACCCAGTTCTTC
CDR3aa: CASRVRETQFF

d_gene: TRBD2
v_gene: TRBV19
abundance: few
j_gene: TRBJ2-1
CDR3nt: TGTGCCAGTAGAATCGGGACTAGCGGTAACAATGAGCAGTTCTTC
CDR3aa: CASRIGTSGNNEQFF

d_gene: TRBD2
v_gene: TRBV10-3
abundance: many
j_gene: TRBJ2-1
CDR3nt: TGTGCCATCAGTTCGACTAGCGGGGGTTACAATGAGCAGTTCTTC
CDR3aa: CAISSTSGGYNEQFF

d_gene: TRBD2
v_gene: TRBV4-3
abundance: many
j_gene: TRBJ2-3
CDR3nt: TGCGCCAGCAGCCAAGCAGCTAGCGGGGTGGCAGATACGCAGTATTTT
CDR3aa: CASSQAASGVADTQYF

d_gene: -
v_gene: TRBV6-5
abundance: -
j_gene: TRBJ1-4
CDR3nt: TGTGCCAGCAGTCCCCAAGGACACGCGAATGAAAAACTGTTTTTT
CDR3aa: CASSPQGHANEKLFF

d_gene: -
v_gene: TRBV7-8
abundance: many
j_gene: TRBJ1-2
CDR3nt: TGTGCCAGCAGCCCGGCGACAGCTAACTATGGCTACACCTTC
CDR3aa: CASSPATANYGYTF

d_gene: -
v_gene: TRBV7-9
abundance: many
j_gene: TRBJ2-2
CDR3nt: TGTGCCAGCAGCTTACAGGGGAGGACCGGGGAGCTGTTTTTT
CDR3aa: CASSLQGRTGELFF

d_gene: -
v_gene: TRBV2
abundance: many
j_gene: TRBJ2-7
CDR3nt: TGTGCCAGCAGTACCGTACAGGGCTACGAGCAGTACTTC
CDR3aa: CASSTVQGYEQYF

d_gene: TRBD1
v_gene: TRBV20-1
abundance: many
j_gene: TRBJ2-1
CDR3nt: TGCAGTGCGCCACCTGCGGGACAGGGGCAGTTCTTC
CDR3aa: CSAPPAGQGQFF